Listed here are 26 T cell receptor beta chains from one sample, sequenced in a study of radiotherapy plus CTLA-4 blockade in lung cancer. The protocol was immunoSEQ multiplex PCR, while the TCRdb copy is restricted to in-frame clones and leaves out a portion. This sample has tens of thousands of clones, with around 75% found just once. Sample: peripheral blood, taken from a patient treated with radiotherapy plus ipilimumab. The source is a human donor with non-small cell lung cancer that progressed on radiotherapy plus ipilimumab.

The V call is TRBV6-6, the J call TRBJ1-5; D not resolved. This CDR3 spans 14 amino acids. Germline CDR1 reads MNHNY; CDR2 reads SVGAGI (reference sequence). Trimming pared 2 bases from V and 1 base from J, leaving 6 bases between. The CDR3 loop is CASSYADSNQPQHF. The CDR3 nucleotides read TGTGCCAGCAGTTACGCAGACAGCAATCAGCCCCAGCATTTT.

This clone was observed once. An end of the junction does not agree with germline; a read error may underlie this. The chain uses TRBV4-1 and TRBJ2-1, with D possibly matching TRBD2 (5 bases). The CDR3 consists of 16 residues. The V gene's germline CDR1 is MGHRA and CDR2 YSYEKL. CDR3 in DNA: TGCGCCAGCAGCCAAGATTGGACTGGCAATAGGAATGTGCAGTTCTTC. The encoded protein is CASSQDWTGNRNVQFF.

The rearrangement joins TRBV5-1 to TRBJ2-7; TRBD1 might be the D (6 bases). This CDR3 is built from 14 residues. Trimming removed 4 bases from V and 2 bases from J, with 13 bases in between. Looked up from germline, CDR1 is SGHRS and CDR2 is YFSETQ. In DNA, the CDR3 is TGCGCCAGCAGCCTTACAGGGTCGGCCTACGAGCAGTACTTC. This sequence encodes CASSLTGSAYEQYF.

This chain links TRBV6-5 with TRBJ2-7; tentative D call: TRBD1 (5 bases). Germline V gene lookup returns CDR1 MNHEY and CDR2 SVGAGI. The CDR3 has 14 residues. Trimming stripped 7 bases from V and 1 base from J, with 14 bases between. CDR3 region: CASTGLAGSYEQYF. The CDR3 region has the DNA TGTGCCAGCACCGGGCTCGCAGGGTCCTACGAGCAGTACTTC.

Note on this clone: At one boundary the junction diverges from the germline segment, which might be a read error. The CDR3 DNA reads as TGTGCCGGCAGTTACAGGACAGGGGGTAGCAATCAGCCCCAGCATTTT. Its protein product is CAGSYRTGGSNQPQHF. The chain uses TRBV6-6 and TRBJ1-5; 10 bases align to TRBD1. The CDR3 covers 16 residues. The germline gives CDR1 MNHNY, CDR2 SVGAGI (reference sequence).

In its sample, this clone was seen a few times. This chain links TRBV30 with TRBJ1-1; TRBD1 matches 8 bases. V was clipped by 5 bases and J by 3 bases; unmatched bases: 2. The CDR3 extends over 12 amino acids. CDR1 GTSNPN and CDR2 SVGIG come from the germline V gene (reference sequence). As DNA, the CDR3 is TGTGCCTGGGACAGGGGAGACACTGAAGCTTTCTTT. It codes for CAWDRGDTEAFF.

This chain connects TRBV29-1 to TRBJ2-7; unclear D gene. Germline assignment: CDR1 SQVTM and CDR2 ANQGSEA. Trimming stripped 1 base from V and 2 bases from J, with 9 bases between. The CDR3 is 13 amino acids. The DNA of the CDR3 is TGCAGCGTTGAAGTTGACCCAACCTACGAGCAGTACTTC. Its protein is CSVEVDPTYEQYF.

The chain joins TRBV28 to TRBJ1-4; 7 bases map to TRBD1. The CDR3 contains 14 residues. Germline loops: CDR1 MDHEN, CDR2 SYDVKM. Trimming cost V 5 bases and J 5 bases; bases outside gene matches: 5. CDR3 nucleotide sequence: TGTGCCAGCAGTCGACAGGGCCAAAATGAAAAACTGTTTTTT. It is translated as CASSRQGQNEKLFF.

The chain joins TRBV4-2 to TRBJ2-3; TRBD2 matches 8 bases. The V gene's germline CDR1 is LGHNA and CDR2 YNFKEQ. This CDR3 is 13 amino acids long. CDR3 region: CASGTPPTDTQYF. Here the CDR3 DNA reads TGTGCTAGCGGGACCCCTCCCACAGATACGCAGTATTTT.

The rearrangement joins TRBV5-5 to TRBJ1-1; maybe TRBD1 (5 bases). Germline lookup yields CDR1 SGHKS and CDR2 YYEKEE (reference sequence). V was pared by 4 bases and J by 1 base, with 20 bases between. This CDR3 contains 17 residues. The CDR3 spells CASSDTRTISTNTEAFF. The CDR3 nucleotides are TGTGCCAGCAGCGATACTCGGACAATAAGTACGAACACTGAAGCTTTCTTT. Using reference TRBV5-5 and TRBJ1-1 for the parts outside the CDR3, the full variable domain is DAGVTQSPTHLIKTRGQQVTLRCSPISGHKSVSWYQQVLGQGPQFIFQYYEKEERGRGNFPDRFSARQFPNYSSELNVNALLLGDSALYLCASSDTRTISTNTEAFFGQGTRLTVV.

The CDR3 here is CASSHRDYNSPLHF. The CDR3 DNA reads as TGTGCCAGCAGCCACCGGGACTATAATTCACCCCTCCACTTT. The chain employs TRBV7-9 and TRBJ1-6; D gene unclear. The CDR3 loop spans 14 amino acids. Trimming shortened V by 5 bases and J by 3 bases, and 8 bases separated the two germline ends. CDR1 SEHNR and CDR2 FQNEAQ come from the germline V gene (reference sequence).

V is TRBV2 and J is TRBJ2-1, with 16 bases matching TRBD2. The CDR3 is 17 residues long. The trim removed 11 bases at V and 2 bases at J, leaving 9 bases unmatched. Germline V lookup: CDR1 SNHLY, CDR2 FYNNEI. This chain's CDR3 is CAAPGLAGGPTYNEQFF. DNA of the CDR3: TGTGCCGCACCGGGACTAGCGGGAGGGCCGACCTACAATGAGCAGTTCTTC.

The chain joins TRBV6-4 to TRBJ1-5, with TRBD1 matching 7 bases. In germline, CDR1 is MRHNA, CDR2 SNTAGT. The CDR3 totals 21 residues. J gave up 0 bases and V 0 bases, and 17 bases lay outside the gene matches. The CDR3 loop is CASSDSAWPDRPKPSNQPQHF. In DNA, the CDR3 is TGTGCCAGCAGTGACTCGGCTTGGCCGGACAGGCCTAAGCCTAGCAATCAGCCCCAGCATTTT.

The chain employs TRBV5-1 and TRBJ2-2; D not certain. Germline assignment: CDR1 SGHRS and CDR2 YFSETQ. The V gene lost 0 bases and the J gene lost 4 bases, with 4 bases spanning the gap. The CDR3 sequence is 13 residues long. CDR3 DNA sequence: TGCGCCAGCAGCTTGGCGGGCACCGGGGAGCTGTTTTTT. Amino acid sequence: CASSLAGTGELFF.

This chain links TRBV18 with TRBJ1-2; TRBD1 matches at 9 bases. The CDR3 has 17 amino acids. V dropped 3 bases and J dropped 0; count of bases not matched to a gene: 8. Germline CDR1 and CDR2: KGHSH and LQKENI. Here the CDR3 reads CASSPAKQGAPNYGYTF. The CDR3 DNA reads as TGTGCCAGCTCACCGGCCAAACAGGGGGCGCCTAACTATGGCTACACCTTC.

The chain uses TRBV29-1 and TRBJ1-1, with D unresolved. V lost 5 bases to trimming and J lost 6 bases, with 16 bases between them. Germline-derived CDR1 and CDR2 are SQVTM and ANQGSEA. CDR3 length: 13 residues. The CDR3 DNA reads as TGCAGCGTTACGGACCTCGCTGGGCCTGAAGCTTTCTTT. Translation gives CSVTDLAGPEAFF. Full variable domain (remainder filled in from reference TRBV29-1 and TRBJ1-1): SAVISQKPSRDICQRGTSLTIQCQVDSQVTMMFWYRQQPGQSLTLIATANQGSEATYESGFVIDKFPISRPNLTFSTLTVSNMSPEDSSIYLCSVTDLAGPEAFFGQGTRLTVV.

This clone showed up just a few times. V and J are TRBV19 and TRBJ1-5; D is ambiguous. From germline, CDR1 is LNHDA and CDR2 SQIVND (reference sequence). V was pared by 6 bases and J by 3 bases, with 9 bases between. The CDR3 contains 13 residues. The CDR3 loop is CASSRQFNQPQHF. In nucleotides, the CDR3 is TGTGCCAGTAGCAGGCAATTCAATCAGCCCCAGCATTTT.

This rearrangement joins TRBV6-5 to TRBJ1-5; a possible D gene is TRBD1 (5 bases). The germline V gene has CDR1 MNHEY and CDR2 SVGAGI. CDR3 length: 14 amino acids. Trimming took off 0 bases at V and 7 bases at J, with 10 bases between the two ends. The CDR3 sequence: CASSYSRGGQPQHF. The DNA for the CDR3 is TGTGCCAGCAGTTACTCGCGGGGGGGACAGCCCCAGCATTTT.

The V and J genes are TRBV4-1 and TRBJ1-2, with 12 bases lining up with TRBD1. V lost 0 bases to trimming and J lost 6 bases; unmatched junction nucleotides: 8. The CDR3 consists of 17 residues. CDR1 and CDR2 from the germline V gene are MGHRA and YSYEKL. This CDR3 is CASSQDWGTGGANGYTF. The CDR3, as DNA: TGCGCCAGCAGCCAAGATTGGGGGACAGGGGGCGCGAATGGCTACACCTTC.

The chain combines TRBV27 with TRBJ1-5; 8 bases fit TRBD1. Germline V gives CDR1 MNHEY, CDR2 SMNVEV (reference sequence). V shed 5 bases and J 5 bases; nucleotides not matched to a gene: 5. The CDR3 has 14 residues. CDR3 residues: CASSGDRWDQPQHF. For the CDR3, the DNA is TGTGCCAGCAGTGGGGACAGGTGGGATCAGCCCCAGCATTTT.

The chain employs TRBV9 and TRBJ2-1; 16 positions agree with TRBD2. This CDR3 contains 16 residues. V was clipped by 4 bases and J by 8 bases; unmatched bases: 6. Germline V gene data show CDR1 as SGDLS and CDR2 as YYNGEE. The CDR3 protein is CASSIGTSGGAHEQFF. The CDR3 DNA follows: TGTGCCAGCAGCATCGGGACTAGCGGGGGGGCCCATGAGCAGTTCTTC.

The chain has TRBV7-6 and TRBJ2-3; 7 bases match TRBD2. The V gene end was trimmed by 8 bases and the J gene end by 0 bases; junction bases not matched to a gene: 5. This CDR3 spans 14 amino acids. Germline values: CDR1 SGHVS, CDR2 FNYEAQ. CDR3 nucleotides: TGTGCCAGCGGGAATAGCGGGAGCACAGATACGCAGTATTTT. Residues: CASGNSGSTDTQYF.

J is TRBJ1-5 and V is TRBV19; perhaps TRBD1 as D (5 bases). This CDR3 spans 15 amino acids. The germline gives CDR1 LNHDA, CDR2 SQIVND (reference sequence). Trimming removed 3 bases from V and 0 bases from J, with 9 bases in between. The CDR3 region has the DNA TGTGCCAGTAGTATCCGGGGGAGTAGCAATCAGCCCCAGCATTTT. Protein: CASSIRGSSNQPQHF.

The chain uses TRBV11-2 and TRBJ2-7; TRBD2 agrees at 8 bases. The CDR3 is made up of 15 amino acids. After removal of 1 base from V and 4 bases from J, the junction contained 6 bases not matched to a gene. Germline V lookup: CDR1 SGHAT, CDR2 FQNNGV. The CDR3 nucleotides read TGTGCCAGCAGCTTAGGTGCGGGACTAGGTTACGAGCAGTACTTC. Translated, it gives CASSLGAGLGYEQYF.

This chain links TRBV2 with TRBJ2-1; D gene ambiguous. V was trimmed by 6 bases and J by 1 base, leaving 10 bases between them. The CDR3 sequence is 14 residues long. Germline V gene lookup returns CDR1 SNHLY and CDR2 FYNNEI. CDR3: CASRDPASYNEQFF. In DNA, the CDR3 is TGTGCCAGCAGGGACCCCGCTTCCTACAATGAGCAGTTCTTC.

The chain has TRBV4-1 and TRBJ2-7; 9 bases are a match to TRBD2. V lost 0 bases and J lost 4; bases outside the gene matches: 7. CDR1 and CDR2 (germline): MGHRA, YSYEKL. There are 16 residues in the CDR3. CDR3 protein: CASSQDRMREGYEQYF. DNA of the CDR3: TGCGCCAGCAGCCAAGATCGGATGCGGGAGGGTTACGAGCAGTACTTC.